Listed below are T cell receptor beta chains from one sample, sequenced in a study of Graves' ophthalmopathy and Graves' hyperthyroidism. MiXCR, run by TCRdb on the multiplex PCR reads, gives a single entry per CDR3 protein. The sample consists of over 150,000 distinct CDR3 sequences, roughly two fifths of them appearing once. Specimen: peripheral blood. Receptors originate from a middle-aged woman with Graves' ophthalmopathy. CDR3s include the opening cysteine and the closing phenylalanine or tryptophan. The D gene is left open where the match is weak. Size tells how often a clone was seen (once, few, many) or the class of an expanded clone, and some rows leave it out.

j_call,d_call,clone_size,v_call,cdr3_nt,cdr3_aa
TRBJ1-1,NA,many,TRBV9,TGTGCCAGTGCTTTGGGCTGGGGGGACACTGAAGCTTTCTTT,CASALGWGDTEAFF
TRBJ2-7,NA,NA,TRBV6-2/TRBV6-3,TGTGCCAGCAGTTACTCGGAGACAGGTCCCTACGAGCAGTACTTC,CASSYSETGPYEQYF
TRBJ2-5,NA,once,TRBV6-1,TGTGCCAGCAGTACGGTCCTCAGCCAACAAGAGACCCAGTACTTC,CASSTVLSQQETQYF
TRBJ1-1,NA,many,TRBV12-3/TRBV12-4,TGTGCCAGCAGTTTGAAAGCACCAATGAACACTGAAGCTTTCTTT,CASSLKAPMNTEAFF
TRBJ2-5,TRBD2,many,TRBV6-5,TGTGCCAGCAGGCCTAGCGGGGGGGCGGGGCAAGAGACCCAGTACTTC,CASRPSGGAGQETQYF
TRBJ1-6,NA,many,TRBV28,TGTGCCAGCAGTTTCGCCTTCGGGGGGACTAATTCACCCCTCCACTTT,CASSFAFGGTNSPLHF
TRBJ1-6,NA,NA,TRBV6-2/TRBV6-3,TGTGCCAGCAGCCCCATGCCCGGATTTTATAATTCACCCCTCCACTTT,CASSPMPGFYNSPLHF
TRBJ2-7,NA,NA,TRBV7-9,TGTGCCAGCAGCTCGGACGGATACGAGCAGTACTTC,CASSSDGYEQYF
TRBJ2-5,NA,many,TRBV28,TGTGCCAGCAGTTACACAGACCCTCAAGAGACCCAGTACTTC,CASSYTDPQETQYF
TRBJ2-7,NA,NA,TRBV6-2/TRBV6-3,TGTGCCAGCGGTGATGTCGAAGCTCTGTACGAGCAGTACTTC,CASGDVEALYEQYF
TRBJ2-2,TRBD2,NA,TRBV7-3,TGTGCCAGCAGCCGGCGACTAGCGGGAGCCGGGGAGCTGTTTTTT,CASSRRLAGAGELFF
TRBJ2-2,TRBD2,many,TRBV3-1,TGTGCCAGCAGCCAAGGGGGGGGTAACGGGGAGCTGTTTTTT,CASSQGGGNGELFF
TRBJ2-7,NA,many,TRBV27,TGTGCCAGCAGTTTAGGGACTGCGTACGAGCAGTACTTC,CASSLGTAYEQYF
TRBJ1-1,TRBD1,many,TRBV6-5,TGTGCCAGCAGTTTGGGACAGGGAGTCACTGAAGCTTTCTTT,CASSLGQGVTEAFF
TRBJ2-7,TRBD1,NA,TRBV12-3/TRBV12-4,TGTGCCAGCAGCAAGGGGGACAGGGGTTCCTACGAGCAGTACTTC,CASSKGDRGSYEQYF
TRBJ1-5,TRBD1,many,TRBV28,TGTGCCAGCAGTCTGGGGACAGGGTCTAGCAATCAGCCCCAGCATTTT,CASSLGTGSSNQPQHF
TRBJ1-1,TRBD1,NA,TRBV20-1,TGCAGTGCTAGACCTCCGACAGGGGTGGGGAACACTGAAGCTTTCTTT,CSARPPTGVGNTEAFF
TRBJ2-7,NA,many,TRBV4-1,TGCGCCAGCAGCCAAGGGGGGTTAACCTCCTACGAGCAGTACTTC,CASSQGGLTSYEQYF
TRBJ2-7,NA,many,TRBV11-2,TGTGCCAGCAGCAGTTCGGATCCCTACGAGCAGTACTTC,CASSSSDPYEQYF
TRBJ1-2,TRBD1,many,TRBV6-2/TRBV6-3,TGTGCCAGCAGTTCCGGGACAGGGCCGTATGGCTACACCTTC,CASSSGTGPYGYTF
TRBJ1-1,NA,many,TRBV2,TGTGCCAGCACCAGAGAAGGAGGGCGGGTGAACACTGAAGCTTTCTTT,CASTREGGRVNTEAFF
TRBJ1-5,NA,NA,TRBV6-2/TRBV6-3,TGTGCCAGCAGAATAGGGGGAAATCAGCCCCAGCATTTT,CASRIGGNQPQHF
TRBJ1-2,NA,many,TRBV5-1,TGCGCCAGCAGCTTGGACGGAGACTATGGCTACACCTTC,CASSLDGDYGYTF
TRBJ2-7,NA,NA,TRBV12-3/TRBV12-4,TGTGCCAGCAGCTCGCCTATTTTACGGTGGGAGCAGTACTTC,CASSSPILRWEQYF
TRBJ1-5,NA,many,TRBV7-8,TGTGCCAGCAGCTTAGTCGGGGTGGGGGAACGGCCCCAGCATTTT,CASSLVGVGERPQHF
TRBJ2-5,TRBD2,many,TRBV3-1,TGTGCCAGCAGCCAGGGGCGGGAGCTTGGGGAGACCCAGTACTTC,CASSQGRELGETQYF
TRBJ2-7,TRBD1,NA,TRBV6-5,TGTGCCAGCAGTTACCTGGGACAGGGCGAGCAGTACTTC,CASSYLGQGEQYF
TRBJ1-5,NA,NA,TRBV12-3/TRBV12-4,TGTGCCAGCAGTCCTCAGGGTATTCGGCAGCCCCAGCATTTT,CASSPQGIRQPQHF
TRBJ2-7,NA,NA,TRBV2,TGTGCCAGCACCCGGGACGGGAAAACCTACGAGCAGTACTTC,CASTRDGKTYEQYF
TRBJ2-5,NA,many,TRBV29-1,TGCAGCGTTAGGCCCGGATCAGGGGAGACCCAGTACTTC,CSVRPGSGETQYF
TRBJ2-7,TRBD1,medium-sized,TRBV2,TGTGCCAGCAGCCCGGGACAGGGACCGTACGAGCAGTACTTC,CASSPGQGPYEQYF
TRBJ2-7,TRBD1,few,TRBV2,TGTGCCAGCACTGGGACAGGGAACTCCTACGAGCAGTACTTC,CASTGTGNSYEQYF
TRBJ2-2,NA,many,TRBV30,TGTGCCTGGAGTGTGACCGGGGAGCTGTTTTTT,CAWSVTGELFF
TRBJ2-5,NA,many,TRBV7-2,TGTGCCAGCAGCTTCTTCACTAGTTCAGAGACCCAGTACTTC,CASSFFTSSETQYF
TRBJ1-2,TRBD1,many,TRBV6-5,TGTGCCAGCAGTTCTTATACAGGGGGCATCGACTATGGCTACACCTTC,CASSSYTGGIDYGYTF